This TCR beta chain comes out of a study of blood T cells in healthy people across ages. The CDR3 consists of 13 residues. The germline CDR1 and CDR2 sequences are KGHDR and SFDVKD. V lost 3 bases, J lost 5 bases, and 9 bases lay in between. Total RNA, at least 5 micrograms per sample, was extracted from PBMCs. As concerns this clonotype: Antigen: not known.

Findings and limits, study-wide: Naive CD4+ cells and diversity were both higher in long-lived donors than in aged donors. Strongly correlated with naive T cell percentage was TCR beta diversity.

A J-beta primer mix and a sample-barcoded 5' primer were used in a second PCR of about 6 to 12 cycles. Each CDR3 protein is one row after TCRdb ran MiXCR on the 5' RACE reads. The sample comprises hundreds of thousands of distinct CDR3 sequences, approximately 25% of which are singletons, and under 9.5% rests with the top ten. Another study also made use of these data, one on T cells of mothers and their children. That paper notes: Every mother supplied over 8.5 million TCR beta CDR3 reads and every child several million.

This chain connects TRBV24-1 to TRBJ2-5, with D maybe TRBD2 (5 bases). The TCR comes from a boy aged 10-17 years in good health. The sample comprised blood. CDR3 coding DNA: TGTGCCACCAGTGATCCGCGGAGGGAGACCCAGTACTTC. This sequence encodes CATSDPRRETQYF.